This entry lists 9 T cell receptor beta chains sequenced from one sample in a study of cytomegalovirus exposure and HLA in healthy donors. The PCR ran on 60 Vbeta and 13 Jbeta primers. Produced via immunoSEQ multiplex PCR; TCRdb's table is partial and in-frame only. The sample includes more than 95,000 clones, about 83% of them seen just once. Sequences were obtained from PBMCs. Every receptor here comes from a man aged 25 to 40 in good health and CMV-seronegative.

The chain is built from TRBV2 and TRBJ1-4, with TRBD1 identical over 8 bases. CDR3 length equals 14 residues. With V trimmed by 5 bases and J by 2 bases, 1 base remained unmatched. Germline CDR1 is SNHLY and CDR2 is FYNNEI. The CDR3 region has the DNA TGTGCCAGCAGTCGGGACAGGACTAATGAAAAACTGTTTTTT. This gives the protein CASSRDRTNEKLFF.

This clone was observed a few times. The chain employs TRBV7-9 and TRBJ2-5; the match to TRBD2 covers 8 bases. Germline V CDR1 and CDR2: SEHNR, FQNEAQ (reference sequence). The length of the CDR3 is 13 residues. The ends lost 5 bases at V and 4 bases at J; junction bases unmatched: 3. The CDR3 spells CASSRGGPETQYF. The CDR3 nucleotides are TGTGCCAGCAGCCGGGGGGGGCCAGAGACCCAGTACTTC.

The chain has TRBV12-5 and TRBJ2-2; D is unresolved. The CDR3 is 11 amino acids. With 9 bases removed from V and 1 base from J, the gap between germline ends came to 3 bases. Germline CDR1 is LGHNT and CDR2 is FRNRAP. For the CDR3, the DNA is TGTGCTAGCGGGAACACCGGGGAGCTGTTTTTT. Its protein product is CASGNTGELFF.

The chain joins TRBV2 to TRBJ2-7, with TRBD1 matching over 9 bases. The length of the CDR3 is 16 residues. Germline values: CDR1 SNHLY, CDR2 FYNNEI. Trimming cost V 2 bases and J 2 bases; bases outside gene matches: 7. CDR3: CASSELGGQGPYEQYF. DNA of the CDR3: TGTGCCAGCAGTGAATTAGGGGGACAGGGCCCCTACGAGCAGTACTTC.

The chain combines TRBV9 with TRBJ2-3, with a possible D match to TRBD2 (5 bases). This CDR3 is built from 15 residues. Germline-derived CDR1 and CDR2 are SGDLS and YYNGEE. Trimming shortened V by 4 bases and J by 2 bases, and 14 bases separated the two germline ends. CDR3 loop: CASSPREGFTDTQYF. CDR3 DNA sequence: TGTGCCAGCAGCCCGAGGGAAGGATTCACAGATACGCAGTATTTT.

This chain connects TRBV28 to TRBJ1-3; D remains ambiguous. The CDR3 has 18 residues. The germline V and J ends were trimmed by 4 bases and 0 bases, with 19 bases remaining between them. In germline, CDR1 is MDHEN, CDR2 SYDVKM. The CDR3 loop is CASSSGQASPLSGNTIYF. DNA of the CDR3: TGTGCCAGCAGTTCAGGCCAAGCAAGCCCTCTCTCTGGAAACACCATATATTTT.

The chain carries TRBV5-1 and TRBJ2-2; tentative D call: TRBD1 (6 bases). Germline V gives CDR1 SGHRS, CDR2 YFSETQ. The CDR3 covers 16 residues. Trimming stripped 6 bases from V and 0 bases from J, with 15 bases between. CDR3 nucleotide sequence: TGCGCCAGCATGGCAGGGGCGATCTCGAACACCGGGGAGCTGTTTTTT. Its protein is CASMAGAISNTGELFF.

V is TRBV19 and J is TRBJ1-5, with 10 bases lining up with TRBD1. The CDR3 covers 16 residues. V gave up 7 bases and J gave up 2 bases; unmatched junction bases: 8. Germline V gene lookup returns CDR1 LNHDA and CDR2 SQIVND (reference sequence). DNA for the CDR3: TGTGCCAGTATCCGGACAGGGGGTTTTGGCAATCAGCCCCAGCATTTT. This sequence encodes CASIRTGGFGNQPQHF.

The rearrangement joins TRBV4-2 to TRBJ2-5; 8 nucleotides agree with TRBD2. CDR3 size: 16 residues. The germline CDR1 and CDR2 sequences are LGHNA and YNFKEQ. V shed 0 bases and J 5 bases; nucleotides not matched to a gene: 8. The CDR3 DNA is TGTGCCAGCAGCCAAGAGCCGGGGGGGCCGGGTGAGACCCAGTACTTC. Residues: CASSQEPGGPGETQYF.